This is a list of T cell receptor beta chains from one sample in a study of T-cell reconstitution after alpha-beta-depleted transplantation in children. TCRdb ran MiXCR on the PCR reads and lists one entry per CDR3 protein. The profile shows just over 950,000 distinct CDR3 sequences, roughly 29% of them singletons. The starting material was PBMCs, mostly from graft donor cells, obtained 360 days after TCRalphabeta/CD19-depleted stem cell transplant. The receptors were gathered from a boy less than two years old who had a stem cell transplant for SCID, so the T cells may come from the graft donor. CDR3s include the opening cysteine and the closing phenylalanine or tryptophan. The order of the fields is clone size, J gene, V gene, CDR3 protein. Clone size is not always given. Where it is, it says once, few, many or a class for expanded clones.

.,TRBJ2-4,TRBV20-1,CSGGGSAGENIQYF
few,TRBJ1-3,TRBV6-1,CASSRGFGNTIYF
.,TRBJ2-7,TRBV12-3/TRBV12-4,CASSPRTGFWEQYF
.,TRBJ2-5,TRBV14,CASSNLRETQYF
few,TRBJ2-7,TRBV20-1,CSARFATKSYEQYF
few,TRBJ2-7,TRBV7-2,CASSLAGLADYEQYF
.,TRBJ1-2,TRBV6-2/TRBV6-3,CASSPPTQGNYGYTF
.,TRBJ1-1,TRBV5-1,CASRGGTGSTEAFF
few,TRBJ1-2,TRBV20-1,CSARDLRGPEGYTF
.,TRBJ1-1,TRBV10-3,CAISTDRGNTEAFF
few,TRBJ2-7,TRBV4-1,CASSRIFGAYEQYF
few,TRBJ2-7,TRBV5-1,CAWRTAYEQYF
.,TRBJ2-5,TRBV7-2,CASRQGGGGPKTQYF
few,TRBJ1-5,TRBV20-1,CSANTAKYSNQPQHF
.,TRBJ1-4,TRBV29-1,CSGNRAPNEKLFF
few,TRBJ2-1,TRBV9,CASSPPVGAGYNEQFF
many,TRBJ2-7,TRBV29-1,CSVAGSYEQYF
.,TRBJ2-3,TRBV2,CASSERWFTDTQYF
few,TRBJ2-7,TRBV5-1,CASSLDTGAYEQYF
.,TRBJ1-1,TRBV4-1,CASSQGRQRLNTEAFF
.,TRBJ2-3,TRBV4-1,CASSQGTGASGTDTQYF
.,TRBJ2-4,TRBV12-3/TRBV12-4,CASSFRPAKNIQYF
few,TRBJ1-1,TRBV12-3/TRBV12-4,CASSPQGGITEAFF
.,TRBJ1-1,TRBV29-1,CSDRGWGTEAFF
.,TRBJ1-1,TRBV2,CASSDFNRGFVNTEAFF
once,TRBJ2-3,TRBV7-9,CASSFRGGGSDTQYF
.,TRBJ2-7,TRBV20-1,CSARDYGGQRNF
few,TRBJ2-7,TRBV12-3/TRBV12-4,CASSLAQLGFGEQYF
.,TRBJ2-6,TRBV12-3/TRBV12-4,CAGGVTGANVLTF
few,TRBJ1-1,TRBV29-1,CSVAIYWDRGTEAFF
few,TRBJ1-1,TRBV20-1,CSAVGPPVNTEAFF
few,TRBJ2-5,TRBV28,CASNKGETQYF
.,TRBJ2-3,TRBV29-1,CSLNELGLDTQYF
.,TRBJ2-5,TRBV4-1,CASGVSGGPYPRETQYF
.,TRBJ2-3,TRBV11-1,CASSLAFGTSVASRTDTQYF
.,TRBJ2-1,TRBV20-1,CSARDRSYNEQFF
few,TRBJ2-2,TRBV7-6,CASSTRGGELFF
.,TRBJ2-7,TRBV5-1,CASSEGQGANYEQYF
.,TRBJ2-3,TRBV20-1,CSARVWGSTDTQYF
few,TRBJ2-5,TRBV5-1,CASTPTPGDIQETQYF
.,TRBJ2-1,TRBV6-1,CASSDIFDRVFAGEQFF
few,TRBJ2-3,TRBV4-3,CASSQDPAGGLDTQYF
.,TRBJ2-3,TRBV12-3/TRBV12-4,CASSLGTSGGFDTQYF
.,TRBJ2-5,TRBV6-2/TRBV6-3,CASSYAGMRQETQYF
few,TRBJ2-2,TRBV29-1,CSVEVNTGELFF
.,TRBJ2-1,TRBV18,CASSPGQKGYNEQFF
.,TRBJ2-5,TRBV11-2,CASSQGRVGETQYF
few,TRBJ2-7,TRBV28,CASSFLTSGGAQYF
.,TRBJ2-7,TRBV28,CASSLPPTAVYYEQYF
.,TRBJ2-7,TRBV20-1,CSAAPEGYEQYF
.,TRBJ1-1,TRBV5-1,CASSFAANTEAFF
.,TRBJ2-1,TRBV2,CASSERNGGRKNEQFF
few,TRBJ2-5,TRBV12-3/TRBV12-4,CASSPTRLRGETQYF
.,TRBJ2-1,TRBV12-3/TRBV12-4,CASSFPQNYNEQFF
.,TRBJ2-7,TRBV18,CASSPGTSGASSYEQYF
.,TRBJ2-7,TRBV10-3,CAIGTSGGPTYEQYF